The T cell receptor beta chain under discussion was sequenced for a study of T cell repertoires in cytomegalovirus infection. This CDR3 has 19 residues. V was clipped by 3 bases and J by 4 bases, with 25 bases between them. Looked up from germline, CDR1 is SGHTA and CDR2 is FQGNSA. MiXCR, run by TCRdb on the reads, gives a single entry per CDR3 protein. The sample records over 250,000 distinct CDR3 sequences, about 25% being singletons. J is TRBJ2-1 and V is TRBV7-2; maybe TRBD2 (6 bases). This TCR was recovered from a human donor in good health (CMV status not recorded). Some clones in this sample may be carry-over from other donors' samples. Sequenced input: PBMCs. DNA for the CDR3: TGTGCCAGCAGCTTCACTCGGGGGACCCGGGGGACCCCTTACAATGAGCAGTTCTTC. Amino acids: CASSFTRGTRGTPYNEQFF.